This T cell receptor beta chain was sequenced for a study of blood T cell repertoires in COVID-19. Study information: Acute and convalescent COVID-19 samples came from the United States, Italy and Spain. The analysed material was cDNA or gDNA that came from T cells, B-cell-depleted T cells, or PBMCs.

Germline V gene sequence: CDR1 GTSNPN, CDR2 SVGIG (reference sequence). V lost 1 base to trimming and J lost 8 bases; unmatched junction nucleotides: 5. The CDR3 loop spans 14 amino acids. Original methodology: Amplifying reference gene primers gave estimates of nucleated cell counts. Measured with immunoSEQ multiplex PCR; TCRdb has only the in-frame clones, and not every one. The D gene and trimming were derived from the DNA, and the V and J assignments and clone size from that table. Altogether over 120,000 clones are present, more than 85% being singletons, with the ten largest covering less than 3%.

This TCR was recovered from a man between 60 and 70 years old with active or convalescent COVID-19. What was sequenced was peripheral blood. The chain is built from TRBV30 and TRBJ1-4; 9 positions match TRBD1. The CDR3 reads CAWSGDREEEKLFF. The CDR3 DNA reads TGTGCCTGGAGTGGGGACAGGGAGGAGGAAAAACTGTTTTTT.